A single sample is the source of the 14 T cell receptor beta chains below, sequenced in a study of blood T cell repertoires in COVID-19. The repertoire was sequenced with immunoSEQ multiplex PCR; TCRdb's copy has only in-frame clones and lacks some. Counted here are 100,000 to 150,000 clones, 75% to 90% occurring once; the ten biggest clones make up about 4.5%. Sequencing was done on a sample of peripheral blood. Receptors were obtained from a man aged 55-75 years with COVID-19, enrolled during active disease.

The chain recombines TRBV7-2 with TRBJ2-5, with 10 bases matching TRBD2. CDR3 length: 15 residues. CDR1 is SGHTA and CDR2 is FQGNSA in the germline V gene. Losses at the gene ends were 5 bases for V and 2 bases for J; bases not matched to a gene: 5. The CDR3 spells CASSLTAGGQETQYF. CDR3 coding DNA: TGTGCCAGCAGCCTGACAGCGGGGGGGCAAGAGACCCAGTACTTC.

The rearrangement joins TRBV7-6 to TRBJ1-3; TRBD1 is a possible D gene (6 bases). The CDR3 is made up of 15 amino acids. The V and J ends lost 5 bases and 4 bases respectively, with 15 bases between them. The V gene's germline CDR1 is SGHVS and CDR2 FNYEAQ. The CDR3 here is CASSPAQGIGNTIYF. CDR3 nucleotides: TGTGCCAGCAGCCCTGCCCAGGGGATCGGAAACACCATATATTTT.

The CDR3 is CASSFYGQSYTEAFF. In DNA form, the CDR3 reads TGTGCCAGCAGCTTTTACGGACAGAGCTACACTGAAGCTTTCTTT. The chain employs TRBV5-6 and TRBJ1-1, with a tentative D call TRBD1 (6 bases). CDR3 length: 15 amino acids. The V end was cut by 2 bases, the J end by 3 bases, with 14 bases between. Germline V gene data show CDR1 as SGHDT and CDR2 as YYEEEE.

The chain carries TRBV9 and TRBJ2-7, with TRBD2 as a possible D gene (6 bases). Germline V gives CDR1 SGDLS, CDR2 YYNGEE. The CDR3 length is 14 residues. The germline V and J ends were trimmed by 0 bases and 5 bases, with 12 bases remaining between them. CDR3 nucleotides: TGTGCCAGCAGCGTAGACGGAGGGGAGGACGAGCAGTACTTC. Amino acid sequence: CASSVDGGEDEQYF.

This clone was counted a single time. The V gene is TRBV2, the J gene TRBJ1-3, with TRBD1 identical over 8 bases. Trimming took 2 bases from V and 4 from J; bases not matched to a gene: 4. The CDR3 is 15 amino acids. Germline CDR1 and CDR2: SNHLY and FYNNEI. CDR3 sequence: CASSETRGLGNTIYF. The CDR3 DNA sequence: TGTGCCAGCAGTGAAACCAGGGGGCTCGGAAACACCATATATTTT.

This clone was seen only once. CDR3 loop: CASRSHGGGESEAFF. Written as DNA, the CDR3 is TGTGCCAGCAGGTCTCATGGGGGGGGTGAGTCTGAAGCTTTCTTT. The chain couples TRBV6-5 to TRBJ1-1; maybe TRBD1 (5 bases). The CDR3 is made up of 15 amino acids. V lost 6 bases and J 6 bases, leaving 20 bases between the germline ends. Per germline, CDR1 MNHEY and CDR2 SVGAGI.

The chain couples TRBV12-3 or TRBV12-4 to TRBJ1-2; D might be TRBD1 (6 bases). V gave up 5 bases and J gave up 6 bases, with 13 bases separating them. This CDR3 contains 13 residues. This chain's CDR3 is CASSAPGEHGYTF. DNA of the CDR3: TGTGCCAGCAGTGCCCCAGGGGAACATGGCTACACCTTC.

This chain connects TRBV29-1 to TRBJ2-1, with a weak D call TRBD2 (6 bases). There are 12 residues in the CDR3. The germline CDR1 and CDR2 sequences are SQVTM and ANQGSEA. Trimming shortened V by 3 bases and J by 6 bases, and 9 bases separated the two germline ends. The CDR3 loop reads CSVDPGVNEQFF. CDR3 nucleotides: TGCAGCGTTGACCCGGGGGTCAATGAGCAGTTCTTC.

The chain has TRBV6-5 and TRBJ1-4; TRBD1 matches at 8 bases. This CDR3 contains 16 residues. The V gene's germline CDR1 is MNHEY and CDR2 SVGAGI. Trimming removed 4 bases from V and 0 bases from J; junction bases left unmatched: 4. The CDR3 nucleotides are TGTGCCAGCAGTTCCGGGACAGGTGCAACTAATGAAAAACTGTTTTTT. Translating it yields CASSSGTGATNEKLFF.

This rearrangement joins TRBV19 to TRBJ1-1; D remains ambiguous. The V end was cut by 5 bases, the J end by 8 bases, with 18 bases between. The V gene's germline CDR1 is LNHDA and CDR2 SQIVND (reference sequence). The CDR3 is made up of 14 amino acids. DNA for the CDR3: TGTGCCAGTAGTCCCACGGCGGTCGTAGCCGAAGCTTTCTTT. Amino acid sequence: CASSPTAVVAEAFF.

V is TRBV6-2 or TRBV6-3 and J is TRBJ2-1; weak D call: TRBD2 (5 bases). This CDR3 region has 16 residues. Germline values: CDR1 MNHEY, CDR2 SVGEGT. V lost 3 bases and J lost 2, with 14 bases in between. The CDR3, as DNA: TGTGCCAGCAGTTATTTTGTAGGGAGACCCTACAATGAGCAGTTCTTC. It is translated as CASSYFVGRPYNEQFF.

The table lists this clone with a count of one. The CDR3 bases are TGTGCCAGCTCACCTCAGACAGGGGGCAATTCACCCCTCCACTTT. Its translation is CASSPQTGGNSPLHF. V usage is TRBV18 and J usage is TRBJ1-6, with 10 bases matching TRBD1. The CDR3 runs 15 residues. CDR1 KGHSH and CDR2 LQKENI come from the germline V gene. With V trimmed by 3 bases and J by 7 bases, 3 bases remained unmatched.

CDR3 in DNA: TGTGCCAGCAGTTCCAGGGGGCGCCACGGTTCTCAGCCCCAGCATTTT. Residues: CASSSRGRHGSQPQHF. The gene calls are TRBV6-6 and TRBJ1-5, with 8 bases matching TRBD1. There are 16 residues in the CDR3. CDR1 and CDR2 (germline): MNHNY, SVGAGI (reference sequence). V shed 4 bases, J shed 6 bases, and the junction held 11 bases outside the gene matches.

In this sample, this clone turned up once. The chain has TRBV19 and TRBJ1-1; perhaps TRBD1 as D (5 bases). V lost 7 bases, J lost 2 bases, and 20 bases lay in between. CDR3 length: 16 amino acids. Germline-derived CDR1 and CDR2 are LNHDA and SQIVND (reference sequence). DNA of the CDR3: TGTGCCAGTACTCCTTACGGGCAGGGCGGCAACACTGAAGCTTTCTTT. This translates into CASTPYGQGGNTEAFF.